This entry features one T cell receptor beta chain sequence. The antigen remains undetermined. This specimen comes from a study of T cell responses to AZD1222 COVID-19 vaccine. Measured with immunoSEQ multiplex PCR; TCRdb has only the in-frame clones, and not every one. Of about 140,000 clones in the sample, roughly 90% were seen once. General study results and limits: Repertoire sampling happened only post peak T cell response.

Sequenced here: peripheral blood, sampled on day 0 of AZD1222 vaccination. The source is an adult in good health.

CDR3 residues: CASSPGRAKNEQFF. The CDR3 DNA reads as TGTGCCAGCAGCCCCGGGAGGGCGAAGAATGAGCAGTTCTTC. V gene TRBV3-1 (or the pseudogene TRBV3-2) combines with J gene TRBJ2-1; 8 nucleotides agree with TRBD2. Germline CDR1 reads LGHDT; CDR2 reads YNNKEL (reference sequence). V was pared by 4 bases and J by 7 bases, with 6 bases of the junction left unmatched. This CDR3 is built from 14 residues.